This TCR beta chain stems from a study of blood T cells in healthy people across ages. The authors ran a second PCR of roughly 6 to 12 cycles using a sample-barcoded 5' primer and a J-beta primer mix. Every cDNA molecule bore a tag from a template-switch adaptor containing 12 random nucleotides. TCRdb fed the 5' RACE reads into MiXCR, producing one record per CDR3 protein. Here the sample spans 800,000 to 1,000,000 distinct CDR3 sequences, about 48% being singletons. Peripheral blood, around 10 milliliters per donor, was collected. CDR3 size: 12 residues. The V gene lost 5 bases and the J gene lost 6 bases, with 8 bases spanning the gap. Germline values: CDR1 LNHDA, CDR2 SQIVND (reference sequence).

Source material: blood. This chain connects TRBV19 to TRBJ1-5; D is unresolved. The TCR was taken from a young man in good health. CDR3 sequence (DNA): TGTGCCAGTAGTTCCAGAACTCAGCCCCAGCATTTT. Translated: CASSSRTQPQHF.